The 20 T cell receptor beta chains below come from one sample, sequenced in a study of T cells after posttransplantation cyclophosphamide. This table comes from immunoSEQ multiplex PCR, and its TCRdb copy is limited to in-frame clones, with some not included. The profile covers tens of thousands of clones, with 70% to 90% appearing a single time and about 2.8% taken by the ten largest. Sequencing used PBMCs. The receptors originated from a man aged 30 to 45 with a blood cancer, CMV-positive, and with a related stem cell donor.

The V and J genes are TRBV5-1 and TRBJ2-1; TRBD1 matches at 7 bases. V trimming: 5 bases; J trimming: 0 bases; junction bases outside the gene matches: 14. Per the germline V gene, CDR1 is SGHRS and CDR2 is YFSETQ. CDR3 length: 18 amino acids. CDR3 amino acids: CASRDRGRTQSSYNEQFF. As DNA, the CDR3 is TGCGCCAGCAGGGATAGGGGGCGCACCCAAAGCTCCTACAATGAGCAGTTCTTC.

The chain joins TRBV6-5 to TRBJ2-7; TRBD1 is a possible D gene (5 bases). This CDR3 spans 15 amino acids. Trimming removed 5 bases from V and 0 bases from J, with 14 bases in between. Germline V gene lookup returns CDR1 MNHEY and CDR2 SVGAGI. The CDR3 region has the DNA TGTGCCAGCAGTACCCTCCAGCAGGGCTCCTACGAGCAGTACTTC. It translates to CASSTLQQGSYEQYF.

This chain uses TRBV30 with TRBJ2-5; 9 bases match TRBD2. With V trimmed by 5 bases and J by 4 bases, 8 bases remained unmatched. CDR1 and CDR2 from the germline V gene are GTSNPN and SVGIG (reference sequence). CDR3 length equals 14 residues. The CDR3 sequence is CAWDPGLARETQYF. The CDR3 DNA follows: TGTGCCTGGGACCCGGGACTAGCTAGAGAGACCCAGTACTTC.

V is TRBV19 and J is TRBJ2-3, with 8 bases fitting TRBD2. The CDR3 is 18 residues long. Germline loops: CDR1 LNHDA, CDR2 SQIVND (reference sequence). V was clipped by 6 bases and J by 4 bases; unmatched bases: 18. The CDR3 loop is CASSRGPTGGGGADTQYF. In DNA form, the CDR3 reads TGTGCCAGTAGCCGTGGTCCCACGGGGGGGGGTGGTGCAGATACGCAGTATTTT.

The chain joins TRBV5-1 to TRBJ2-3; D possibly corresponds to TRBD1 (6 bases). Germline CDR1 SGHRS, CDR2 YFSETQ. The CDR3 contains 15 residues. Between the trimmed V and J ends, which lost 0 bases and 1 base, there was a span of 9 bases. CDR3 coding DNA: TGCGCCAGCAGCTTGGCGGACAGACGCACAGATACGCAGTATTTT. It translates to CASSLADRRTDTQYF.

The chain carries TRBV11-2 and TRBJ2-2; 8 bases agree with TRBD1. Germline V lookup: CDR1 SGHAT, CDR2 FQNNGV. CDR3 length equals 15 residues. V shed 6 bases, J shed 1 base, and the junction held 4 bases outside the gene matches. The CDR3: CASRPGQGNTGELFF. The CDR3 bases are TGTGCCAGCAGACCAGGACAGGGGAACACCGGGGAGCTGTTTTTT.

This clone has just a few counts. V usage is TRBV25-1 and J usage is TRBJ2-1; tentative D call: TRBD1 (5 bases). Trimming took off 1 base at V and 9 bases at J, with 10 bases between the two ends. This CDR3 has 13 residues. Looked up from germline, CDR1 is MGHDK and CDR2 is SYGVNS. For the CDR3, the DNA is TGTGCCAGCAGTGAATTCTGGGGCAGTGAGCAGTTCTTC. Encoded protein: CASSEFWGSEQFF.

The CDR3 loop is CASSASGRAYNEQFF. In DNA, the CDR3 is TGTGCCAGCAGTGCTAGCGGGAGGGCCTACAATGAGCAGTTCTTC. The rearrangement uses TRBV27 and TRBJ2-1; the match to TRBD2 covers 12 bases. CDR3 size: 15 residues. The germline V gene encodes CDR1 MNHEY and CDR2 SMNVEV (reference sequence). After removal of 5 bases from V and 2 bases from J, the junction contained 1 base not matched to a gene.

In its sample, this clone was seen once. V gene TRBV7-2 combines with J gene TRBJ1-1, with 8 bases matching TRBD1. CDR1 is SGHTA, CDR2 FQGNSA, per germline. Germline trimming cut 6 bases from V and 5 bases from J; bases unmatched to any gene: 11. The CDR3 runs to 15 residues. The CDR3 region has the DNA TGTGCCAGCAGTCGTCAAGACAGGGGACATACTGAAGCTTTCTTT. It encodes CASSRQDRGHTEAFF.

This clone was recorded once. V usage is TRBV11-3 and J usage is TRBJ2-1; perhaps TRBD2 as D (6 bases). The germline V gene has CDR1 SGHNT and CDR2 YENEEA. This CDR3 is built from 16 residues. Trimming removed 1 base at V and 0 bases at J, with 10 bases between. CDR3 in amino acids: CASSLGSGSSYNEQFF. The CDR3 DNA is TGTGCCAGCAGCTTAGGGTCCGGGAGCTCCTACAATGAGCAGTTCTTC.

The rearrangement joins TRBV28 to TRBJ1-1; D is possibly TRBD1 (5 bases). The CDR3 extends over 15 amino acids. Germline V lookup: CDR1 MDHEN, CDR2 SYDVKM. The ends were cut back, 5 bases at V and 0 bases at J, with 13 bases in the middle. In DNA, the CDR3 is TGTGCCAGCAGTACTAACAGGAATATGAACACTGAAGCTTTCTTT. Translation: CASSTNRNMNTEAFF.

The rearrangement uses TRBV28 and TRBJ2-7; TRBD1 aligns across 8 bases. Germline trimming cut 5 bases from V and 1 base from J; bases unmatched to any gene: 4. Germline assignment: CDR1 MDHEN and CDR2 SYDVKM. The CDR3 covers 14 residues. This CDR3 reads CASSPRTGSYEQYF. In nucleotides, the CDR3 is TGTGCCAGCAGTCCCCGGACAGGGTCCTACGAGCAGTACTTC.

This chain connects TRBV7-2 to TRBJ2-7; TRBD1 matches 9 bases. V lost 1 base to trimming and J lost 3 bases; unmatched junction nucleotides: 7. Germline CDR1 SGHTA, CDR2 FQGNSA. This CDR3 is built from 16 residues. CDR3 coding DNA: TGTGCCAGCAGCTTAGTCGGGACAGGGATCCTCTACGAGCAGTACTTC. Translated: CASSLVGTGILYEQYF.

The chain uses TRBV30 and TRBJ2-3; 12 bases fit TRBD2. The V segment lost 6 bases and the J segment 4 bases; nucleotides outside the gene matches: 5. Germline V gives CDR1 GTSNPN, CDR2 SVGIG (reference sequence). This CDR3 spans 14 amino acids. The CDR3 spells CACNLAGGPDTQYF. The CDR3, as DNA: TGTGCCTGTAACCTAGCGGGAGGGCCAGATACGCAGTATTTT.

The chain recombines TRBV19 with TRBJ2-1; TRBD2 aligns across 10 bases. Unmatched junction bases numbered 10, after V lost 5 bases and J lost 6 bases. Germline loops: CDR1 LNHDA, CDR2 SQIVND (reference sequence). CDR3 length: 16 amino acids. The DNA of the CDR3 is TGTGCCAGTAGTTTCAGAGCGGGAGGGCCGGGCAATGAGCAGTTCTTC. Its translation: CASSFRAGGPGNEQFF.

The V call is TRBV7-9, the J call TRBJ2-5; TRBD2 aligns across 7 bases. The CDR3 spans 14 residues. From germline, CDR1 is SEHNR and CDR2 FQNEAQ (reference sequence). The J segment lost 2 bases and the V segment lost 6 bases, leaving 6 bases of the junction unmatched. This CDR3 is CASRSGNTQETQYF. In nucleotides, the CDR3 is TGTGCCAGCAGGAGCGGGAACACTCAAGAGACCCAGTACTTC. The variable domain in full, with the rest retrieved from reference TRBV7-9 and TRBJ2-5, is DTGVSQNPRHKITKRGQNVTFRCDPISEHNRLYWYRQTLGQGPEFLTYFQNEAQLEKSRLLSDRFSAERPKGSFSTLEIQRTEQGDSAMYLCASRSGNTQETQYFGPGTRLLVL.

This clone has only a few counts. The chain links TRBV18 to TRBJ1-4, with D maybe TRBD1 (5 bases). There are 13 residues in the CDR3. Between the trimmed V and J ends, which lost 2 bases and 8 bases, there was a span of 9 bases. Germline CDR1 is KGHSH and CDR2 is LQKENI. The CDR3 DNA follows: TGTGCCAGCTCACCAGGACACGGGGAAAAACTGTTTTTT. Amino acids: CASSPGHGEKLFF.

CDR3 bases: TGTGCCAGCAGCTTAGTCCAGAATAGCAATCAGCCCCAGCATTTT. It encodes CASSLVQNSNQPQHF. The V gene is TRBV7-2, the J gene TRBJ1-5; no definite D call. With 1 base removed from V and 0 bases from J, the gap between germline ends came to 7 bases. Germline CDR1 is SGHTA and CDR2 is FQGNSA. This CDR3 has 15 amino acids.

V is TRBV4-2 and J is TRBJ1-2; no reliable D call. Trimming shortened V by 3 bases and J by 7 bases, and 18 bases separated the two germline ends. The CDR3 extends over 15 amino acids. Looked up from germline, CDR1 is LGHNA and CDR2 is YNFKEQ. DNA of the CDR3: TGTGCCAGCAGCCATTCGGCCCGTATCCCGGGTGGCTACACCTTC. Amino acid sequence: CASSHSARIPGGYTF.

The chain combines TRBV5-1 with TRBJ1-6, with D possibly being TRBD1 (5 bases). Germline loops: CDR1 SGHRS, CDR2 YFSETQ. The germline V and J ends were trimmed by 5 bases and 3 bases, with 12 bases remaining between them. The CDR3 length is 15 residues. This CDR3 reads CASSFQGDYNSPLHF. The CDR3 nucleotides read TGCGCCAGCAGTTTTCAGGGTGACTATAATTCACCCCTCCACTTT.